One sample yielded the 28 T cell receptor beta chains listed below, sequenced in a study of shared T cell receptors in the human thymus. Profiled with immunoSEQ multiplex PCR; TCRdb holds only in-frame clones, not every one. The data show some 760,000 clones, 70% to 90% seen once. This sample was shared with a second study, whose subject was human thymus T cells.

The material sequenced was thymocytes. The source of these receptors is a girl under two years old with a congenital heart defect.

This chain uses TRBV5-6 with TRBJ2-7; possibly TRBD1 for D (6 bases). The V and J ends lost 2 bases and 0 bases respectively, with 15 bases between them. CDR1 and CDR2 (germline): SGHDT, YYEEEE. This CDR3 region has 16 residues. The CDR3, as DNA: TGTGCCAGCAGCTTAGCCGGGACACTGAGCTCCTACGAGCAGTACTTC. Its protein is CASSLAGTLSSYEQYF.

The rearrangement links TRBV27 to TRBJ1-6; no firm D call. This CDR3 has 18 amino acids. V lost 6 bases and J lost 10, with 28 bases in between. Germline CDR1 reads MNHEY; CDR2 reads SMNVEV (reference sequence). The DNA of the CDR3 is TGTGCCAGCAGCCTCCGGGAGCCTCGGAGAAGCCTCGGGTCACCCCTCCACTTT. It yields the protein CASSLREPRRSLGSPLHF.

This chain's CDR3 is CAWSKERGLHF. The CDR3 coding sequence is TGTGCCTGGAGTAAGGAGAGAGGCCTCCACTTT. The chain carries TRBV30 and TRBJ1-6; no definite D call. The V end lost 2 bases, the J end lost 15 bases, and 11 bases lay between the germline ends. The CDR3 is 11 amino acids. The germline V gene has CDR1 GTSNPN and CDR2 SVGIG (reference sequence).

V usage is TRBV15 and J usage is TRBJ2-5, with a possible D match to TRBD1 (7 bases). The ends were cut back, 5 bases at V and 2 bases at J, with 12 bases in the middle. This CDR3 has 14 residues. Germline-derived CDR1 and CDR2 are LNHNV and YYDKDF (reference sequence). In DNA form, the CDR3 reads TGTGCCACCAGCGGGCGGGGACAGCAAGAGACCCAGTACTTC. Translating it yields CATSGRGQQETQYF.

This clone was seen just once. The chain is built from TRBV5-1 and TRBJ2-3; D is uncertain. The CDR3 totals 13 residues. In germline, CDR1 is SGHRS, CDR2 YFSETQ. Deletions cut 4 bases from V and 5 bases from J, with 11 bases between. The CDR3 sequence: CASSPSSGDTQYF. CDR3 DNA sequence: TGCGCCAGCAGCCCGTCTTCAGGAGATACGCAGTATTTT.

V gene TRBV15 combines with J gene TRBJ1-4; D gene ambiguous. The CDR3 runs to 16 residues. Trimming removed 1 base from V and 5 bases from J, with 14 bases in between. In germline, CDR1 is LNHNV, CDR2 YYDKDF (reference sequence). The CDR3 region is CATSRAHGGSNEKLFF. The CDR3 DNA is TGTGCCACCAGCAGAGCACATGGCGGAAGCAATGAAAAACTGTTTTTT.

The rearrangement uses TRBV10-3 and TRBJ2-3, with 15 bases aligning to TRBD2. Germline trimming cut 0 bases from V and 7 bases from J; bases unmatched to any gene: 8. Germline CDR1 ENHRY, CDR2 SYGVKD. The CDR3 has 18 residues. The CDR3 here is CAISESGTSGGLRYTQYF. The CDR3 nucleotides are TGTGCCATCAGTGAGTCCGGGACTAGCGGGGGGCTCCGTTATACGCAGTATTTT.

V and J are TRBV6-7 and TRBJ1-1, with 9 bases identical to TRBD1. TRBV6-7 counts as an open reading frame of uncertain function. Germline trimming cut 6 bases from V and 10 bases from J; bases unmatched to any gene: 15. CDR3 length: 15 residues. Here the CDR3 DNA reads TGTGCCAGCAGCCCCGGCCCCCGGACAGGGGAAATAGCTTTCTTT. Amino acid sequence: CASSPGPRTGEIAFF.

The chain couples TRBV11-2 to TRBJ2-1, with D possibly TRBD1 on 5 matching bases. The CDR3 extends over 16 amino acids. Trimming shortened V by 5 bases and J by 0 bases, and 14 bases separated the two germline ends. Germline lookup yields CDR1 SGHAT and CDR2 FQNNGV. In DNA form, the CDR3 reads TGTGCCAGCAGCCCACAGACAGTTAGCTCCTACAATGAGCAGTTCTTC. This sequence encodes CASSPQTVSSYNEQFF.

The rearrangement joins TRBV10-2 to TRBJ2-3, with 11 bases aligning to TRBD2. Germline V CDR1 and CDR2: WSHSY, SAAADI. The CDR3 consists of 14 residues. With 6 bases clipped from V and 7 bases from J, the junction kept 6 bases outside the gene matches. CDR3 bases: TGCGCCAGCAGGACTAGCGGGGTCACGAATACGCAGTATTTT. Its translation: CASRTSGVTNTQYF.

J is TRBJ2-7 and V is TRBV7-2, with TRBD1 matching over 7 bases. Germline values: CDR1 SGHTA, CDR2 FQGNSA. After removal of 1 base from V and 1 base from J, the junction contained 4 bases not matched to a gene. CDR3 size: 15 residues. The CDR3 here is CASSLGTGLSYEQYF. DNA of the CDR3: TGTGCCAGCAGCTTAGGGACAGGACTTTCCTACGAGCAGTACTTC.

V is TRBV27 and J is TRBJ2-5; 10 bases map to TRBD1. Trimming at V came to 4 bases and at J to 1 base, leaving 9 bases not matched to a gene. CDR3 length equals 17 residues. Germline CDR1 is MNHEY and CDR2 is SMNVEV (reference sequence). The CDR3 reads CASSYQGQGRGQETQYF. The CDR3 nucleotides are TGTGCCAGCAGTTACCAGGGACAGGGGAGAGGCCAAGAGACCCAGTACTTC.

CDR3 DNA: TGTGCCAGCGCGACAGGGGGCCTGGAGTCCTACAATGAGCAGTTCTTC. This codes for CASATGGLESYNEQFF. The chain combines TRBV5-4 with TRBJ2-1, with 10 positions matching TRBD1. CDR1 SGHNT and CDR2 YYREEE come from the germline V gene (reference sequence). This CDR3 spans 16 amino acids. The ends lost 7 bases at V and 1 base at J; junction bases unmatched: 8.

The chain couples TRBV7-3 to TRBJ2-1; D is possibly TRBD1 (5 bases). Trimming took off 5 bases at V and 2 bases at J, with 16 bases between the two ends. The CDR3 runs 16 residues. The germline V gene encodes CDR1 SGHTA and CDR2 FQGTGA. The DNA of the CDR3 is TGTGCCAGCAGCCCGACCATGACAGTCGCCTACAATGAGCAGTTCTTC. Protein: CASSPTMTVAYNEQFF.

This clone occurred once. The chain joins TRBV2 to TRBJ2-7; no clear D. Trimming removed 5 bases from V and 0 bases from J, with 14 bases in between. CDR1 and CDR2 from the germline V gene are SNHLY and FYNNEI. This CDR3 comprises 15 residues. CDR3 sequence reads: CASSRRIGGSYEQYF. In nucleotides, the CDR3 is TGTGCCAGCAGTAGGAGAATCGGTGGCTCCTACGAGCAGTACTTC.

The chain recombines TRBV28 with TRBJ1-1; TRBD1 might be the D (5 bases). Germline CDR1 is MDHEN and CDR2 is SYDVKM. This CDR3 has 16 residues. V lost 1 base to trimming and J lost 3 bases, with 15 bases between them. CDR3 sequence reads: CASSLFPPTGDTEAFF. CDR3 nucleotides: TGTGCCAGCAGTTTATTTCCACCAACGGGGGACACTGAAGCTTTCTTT.

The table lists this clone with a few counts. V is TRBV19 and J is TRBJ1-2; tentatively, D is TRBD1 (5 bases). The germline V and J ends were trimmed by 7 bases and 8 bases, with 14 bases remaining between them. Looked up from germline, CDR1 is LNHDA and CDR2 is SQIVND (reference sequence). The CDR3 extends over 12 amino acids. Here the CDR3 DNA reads TGTGCCAGTATAGGAGGGGAGGACGGCTACACCTTC. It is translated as CASIGGEDGYTF.

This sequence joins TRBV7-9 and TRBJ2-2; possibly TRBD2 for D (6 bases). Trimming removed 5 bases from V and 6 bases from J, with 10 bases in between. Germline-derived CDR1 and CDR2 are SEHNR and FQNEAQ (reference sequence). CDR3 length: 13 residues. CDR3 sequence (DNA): TGTGCCAGCAGCGGGGACTCATCCGGGGAGCTGTTTTTT. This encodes CASSGDSSGELFF.

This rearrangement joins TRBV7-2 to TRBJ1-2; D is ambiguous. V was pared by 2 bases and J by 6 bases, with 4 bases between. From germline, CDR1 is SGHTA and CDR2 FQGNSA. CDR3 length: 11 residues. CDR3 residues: CASSLLDGYTF. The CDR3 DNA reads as TGTGCCAGCAGCTTACTTGATGGCTACACCTTC.

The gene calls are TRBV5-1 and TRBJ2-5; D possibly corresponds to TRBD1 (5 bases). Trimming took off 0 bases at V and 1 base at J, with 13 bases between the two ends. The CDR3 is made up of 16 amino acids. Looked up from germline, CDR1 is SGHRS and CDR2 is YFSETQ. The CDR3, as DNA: TGCGCCAGCAGCTTGGAGGGGATGGGTTTCCAAGAGACCCAGTACTTC. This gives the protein CASSLEGMGFQETQYF.

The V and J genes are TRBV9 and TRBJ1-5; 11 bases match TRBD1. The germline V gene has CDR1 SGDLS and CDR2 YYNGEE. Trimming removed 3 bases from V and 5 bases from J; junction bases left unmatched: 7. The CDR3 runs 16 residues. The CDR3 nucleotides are TGTGCCAGCAGCGGGGGGGACAGGGGGTCCCATCAGCCCCAGCATTTT. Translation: CASSGGDRGSHQPQHF.

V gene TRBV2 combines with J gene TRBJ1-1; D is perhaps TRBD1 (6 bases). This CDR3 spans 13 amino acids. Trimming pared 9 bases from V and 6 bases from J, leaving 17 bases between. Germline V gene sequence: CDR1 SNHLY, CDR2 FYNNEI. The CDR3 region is CARTLQGTAEAFF. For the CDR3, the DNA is TGTGCCAGGACTCTACAGGGTACAGCTGAAGCTTTCTTT.

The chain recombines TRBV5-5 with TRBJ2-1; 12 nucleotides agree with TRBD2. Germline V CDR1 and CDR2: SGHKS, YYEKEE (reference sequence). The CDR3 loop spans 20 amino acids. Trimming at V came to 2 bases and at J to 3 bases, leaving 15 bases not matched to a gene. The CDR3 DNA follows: TGTGCCAGCAGCTTTACTAGCGGGGGGACCCAGGGGTTCCTCTACAATGAGCAGTTCTTC. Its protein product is CASSFTSGGTQGFLYNEQFF.

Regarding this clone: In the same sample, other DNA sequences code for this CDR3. CDR3 sequence (DNA): TGCGCCAGCAGCTTGTTATGGCTGCAACGAAATTCACCCCTCCACTTT. Translating gives CASSLLWLQRNSPLHF. This chain joins TRBV5-1 and TRBJ1-6, with unresolved D. The CDR3 is 16 amino acids. V was shortened by 1 base and J by 7 bases, with 15 bases between the two germline ends. The germline V gene encodes CDR1 SGHRS and CDR2 YFSETQ.

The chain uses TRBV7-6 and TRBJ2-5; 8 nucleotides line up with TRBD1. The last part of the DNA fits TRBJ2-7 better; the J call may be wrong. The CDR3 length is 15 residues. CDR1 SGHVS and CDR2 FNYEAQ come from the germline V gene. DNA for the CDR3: TGTGCCAGCAGCACACGGACAGGGCACTCCTACGAGCAGTACTTC. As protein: CASSTRTGHSYEQYF.

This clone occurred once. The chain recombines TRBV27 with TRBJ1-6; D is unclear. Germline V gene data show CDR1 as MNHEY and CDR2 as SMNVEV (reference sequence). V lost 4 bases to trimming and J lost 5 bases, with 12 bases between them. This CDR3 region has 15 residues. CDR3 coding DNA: TGTGCCAGCAGTTCTGGGGAGGGAAATAATTCACCCCTCCACTTT. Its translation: CASSSGEGNNSPLHF.

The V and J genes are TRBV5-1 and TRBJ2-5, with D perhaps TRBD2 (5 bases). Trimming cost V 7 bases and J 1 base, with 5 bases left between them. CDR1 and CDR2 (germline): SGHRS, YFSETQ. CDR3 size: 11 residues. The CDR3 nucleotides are TGCGCCAGCGGACTCCAAGAGACCCAGTACTTC. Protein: CASGLQETQYF.

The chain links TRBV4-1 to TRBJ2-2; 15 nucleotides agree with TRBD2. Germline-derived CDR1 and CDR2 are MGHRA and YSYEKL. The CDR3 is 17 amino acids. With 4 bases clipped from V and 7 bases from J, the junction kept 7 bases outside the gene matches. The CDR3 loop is CASSPRTSGGEGGELFF. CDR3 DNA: TGCGCCAGCAGCCCGCGGACTAGCGGGGGGGAGGGCGGGGAGCTGTTTTTT.